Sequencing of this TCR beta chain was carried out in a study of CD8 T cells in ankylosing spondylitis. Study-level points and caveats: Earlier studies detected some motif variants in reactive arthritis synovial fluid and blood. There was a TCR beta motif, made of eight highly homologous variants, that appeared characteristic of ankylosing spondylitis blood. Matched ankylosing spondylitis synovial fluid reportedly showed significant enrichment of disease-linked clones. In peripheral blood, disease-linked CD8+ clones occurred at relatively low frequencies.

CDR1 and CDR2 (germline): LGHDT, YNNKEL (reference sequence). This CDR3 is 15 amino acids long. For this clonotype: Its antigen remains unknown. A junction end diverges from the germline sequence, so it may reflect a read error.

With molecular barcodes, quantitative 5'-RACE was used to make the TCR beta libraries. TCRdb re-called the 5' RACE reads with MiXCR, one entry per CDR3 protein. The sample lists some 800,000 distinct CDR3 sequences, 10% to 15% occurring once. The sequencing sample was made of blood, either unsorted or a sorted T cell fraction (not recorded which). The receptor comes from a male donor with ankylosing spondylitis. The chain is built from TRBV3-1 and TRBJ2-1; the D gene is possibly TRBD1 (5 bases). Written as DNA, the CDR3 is TGTGCCAGCAGACAAGATGTAGGGGTTTTCAATGAGCAGTTCTTC. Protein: CASRQDVGVFNEQFF.